These T cell receptor beta chains were read from a single sample in a study of PD-L1 blockade in urothelial cancer. Repertoires were generated with immunoSEQ multiplex PCR, while TCRdb's copy carries only in-frame clones and drops some. The sample includes roughly 100,000 clones, about 85% of them seen just once. Here the sequenced sample was PBMCs, taken around atezolizumab (anti-PD-L1) treatment. The receptor source for this set is a man aged 50 or older with urothelial cancer. CDR3s include the opening cysteine and the closing phenylalanine or tryptophan. Fields, in order: J gene, D gene, clone size, V gene, CDR3 DNA, CDR3 protein. D genes are given only for firm matches. Size tells how often a clone was seen (once, few, many) or the class of an expanded clone, and some rows leave it out.

>TRBJ1-1|.|.|TRBV19
TGTGCCAGTAGCCTACGGGGCACTGAAGCTTTCTTT
CASSLRGTEAFF
>TRBJ1-1|.|.|TRBV5-1
TGCGCCAGCAGCTTGGGCGTGAGTTCGAACACTGAAGCTTTCTTT
CASSLGVSSNTEAFF
>TRBJ1-2|.|few|TRBV2
TGTGCCAGCAGCCAAGCGGTTGAATATGGCTACACCTTC
CASSQAVEYGYTF
>TRBJ1-3|.|once|TRBV19
TGTGCCAGTAGTAACAGGGCGTCTGGAAACACCATATATTTT
CASSNRASGNTIYF
>TRBJ2-2|.|few|TRBV7-9
TGTGCCAGCCCTCGACAGGTAGTCGGGGAGCTGTTTTTT
CASPRQVVGELFF
>TRBJ2-2|TRBD2|.|TRBV12-5
TGTGCTAGTGGTACGGGACTAGCGGTCAACACCGGGGAGCTGTTTTTT
CASGTGLAVNTGELFF
>TRBJ2-1|TRBD1|.|TRBV28
TGTGCCAGCAACCCGGGACAGAGCTCCTACAATGAGCAGTTCTTC
CASNPGQSSYNEQFF
>TRBJ2-1|.|once|TRBV11-2
TGTGCCAGCAGCTTCCCTAGGGGTGGTGTTGAGCAGTTCTTC
CASSFPRGGVEQFF
>TRBJ1-3|.|.|TRBV6-1
TGTGCCAGCAGGGTCGACAGTTCCCCTGGAAACACCATATATTTT
CASRVDSSPGNTIYF
>TRBJ2-5|.|.|TRBV18
TGTGCCAGCTCACCACTAGACGTCGAGGCCGACCTAGTGACCCAGTACTTC
CASSPLDVEADLVTQYF
>TRBJ1-6|TRBD1|.|TRBV5-4
TGTGCCAGCAGCTTACCAACCGGACAGGCAAATTCACCCCTCCACTTT
CASSLPTGQANSPLHF
>TRBJ2-7|.|once|TRBV28
TGTGCCAGCAGGGAGGACAGCCTCTCCTACGAGCAGTACTTC
CASREDSLSYEQYF
>TRBJ2-7|.|.|TRBV15
TGTGCCACCAGCGCGGAGGTCGGCGAGCAGTACTTC
CATSAEVGEQYF
>TRBJ1-4|.|.|TRBV2
TGTGCCAGCAGTGAAAGAACAGGGCCAGGAAAACTGTTTTTT
CASSERTGPGKLFF
>TRBJ2-7|TRBD2|.|TRBV29-1
TGCAGCTCACGACTAGCGGGATCCTACGAGCAGTACTTC
CSSRLAGSYEQYF
>TRBJ2-7|.|.|TRBV6-5
TGTGCCAGCAGTTACTCTCAGGGTGACTCGTACGAGCAGTACTTC
CASSYSQGDSYEQYF
>TRBJ2-1|TRBD2|.|TRBV19
TGTGCCAGTAGTATCGGGACTAGCGGGATCAATGAGCAGTTCTTC
CASSIGTSGINEQFF
>TRBJ2-1|TRBD2|.|TRBV19
TGTGCCAGTAGTCTCTTAGCGGGAGGATCGGATGAGCAGTTCTTC
CASSLLAGGSDEQFF
>TRBJ1-2|TRBD1|.|TRBV6-1
TGTGCCAGCATTTCGACAGGGGTACATGGCTACACCTTC
CASISTGVHGYTF
>TRBJ1-1|TRBD1|.|TRBV29-1
TGCAGCGCCCCTGACAGGGCTTCACTCATGAACACTGAAGCTTTCTTT
CSAPDRASLMNTEAFF
>TRBJ2-7|.|.|TRBV6-1
TGTGCCAGCAGTGAAGGTGGAGGGAACCACGAGCAGTACTTC
CASSEGGGNHEQYF
>TRBJ2-7|.|.|TRBV5-1
TGCGCCAGCAGCTTGGCAGGCGGAGGGAGAGTCGGCGAGCAGTACTTC
CASSLAGGGRVGEQYF
>TRBJ2-5|TRBD2|.|TRBV14
TGTGCCAGCAGCCAGGGAGGGCGGGAGACCCAGTACTTC
CASSQGGRETQYF
>TRBJ1-2|TRBD1|.|TRBV18
TGTGCCAGCTCAAGACAGGGCGACTATGGCTACACCTTC
CASSRQGDYGYTF
>TRBJ2-2|TRBD2|.|TRBV9
TGTGCCAGCAGCGTGGGGGGACTAGCGGGAGTTGGAAGCACCGGGGAGCTGTTTTTT
CASSVGGLAGVGSTGELFF
>TRBJ2-2|TRBD2|.|TRBV28
TGTGCCAGCAGTTTGGAGACTAGCGGGAGGGGGTACACCGGGGAGCTGTTTTTT
CASSLETSGRGYTGELFF
>TRBJ2-1|TRBD2|.|TRBV6-5
TGTGCCAGCAGTAGCGGGACTAGCGGTAACAATGAGCAGTTCTTC
CASSSGTSGNNEQFF
>TRBJ2-1|TRBD2|.|TRBV2
TGTGCCAGCAGTGGACTAGCGGGACGGAATGAGCAGTTCTTC
CASSGLAGRNEQFF
>TRBJ2-7|.|.|TRBV30
TGTGCCTGGAATGTCCCTCCGGGGTCCTACGAGCAGTACTTC
CAWNVPPGSYEQYF
>TRBJ1-4|.|.|TRBV19
TGTGCCAGTAGTACCCTAATGGGCGAAAAACTGTTTTTT
CASSTLMGEKLFF
>TRBJ2-7|.|few|TRBV10-3
TGTGCCATCAGTGAGCGTCAGGGGAACTACGAGCAGTACTTC
CAISERQGNYEQYF
>TRBJ2-7|TRBD1|once|TRBV6-1
TGTGCCAGCAGTGAATACGACCGGGACAGGGGCTACGAGCAGTACTTC
CASSEYDRDRGYEQYF
>TRBJ2-3|TRBD2|few|TRBV5-1
TGCGCCAGCATAAGGGGTCAACCGGGACTAGCGGGCACAGATACGCAGTATTTT
CASIRGQPGLAGTDTQYF
>TRBJ2-5|.|.|TRBV5-4
TGTGCCAGCAGCTTGGCAGGGGTCGAAGAGACCCAGTACTTC
CASSLAGVEETQYF
>TRBJ2-7|.|.|TRBV7-9
TGTGCCAGCAGCTTTGGGACACAATACGAGCAGTACTTC
CASSFGTQYEQYF
>TRBJ2-7|TRBD2|.|TRBV11-2
TGTGCCAGCAGCCCCGAGAGGACTAGGAGGGAGCAGTACTTC
CASSPERTRREQYF
>TRBJ1-3|.|.|TRBV29-1
TGCAGCGTTGGATGGGCCTCTGGAAACACCATATATTTT
CSVGWASGNTIYF
>TRBJ1-1|.|few|TRBV6-5
TGTGCCAGCAGTTCCGCTGCAGGGAACACTGAAGCTTTCTTT
CASSSAAGNTEAFF
>TRBJ2-2|TRBD2|once|TRBV5-1
TGCGCCAGCAGCTTGGGACTAGCGGGGAACACCGGGGAGCTGTTTTTT
CASSLGLAGNTGELFF
>TRBJ2-3|.|once|TRBV7-9
TGTGCCAGCAGCTTAGGGGGCGGGATCGCAGATACGCAGTATTTT
CASSLGGGIADTQYF
>TRBJ2-7|TRBD2|.|TRBV5-1
TGCGCCAGCAGCTGGTATTTCACTAGCGGAGCCTCCTACGAGCAGTACTTC
CASSWYFTSGASYEQYF
>TRBJ2-5|TRBD1|.|TRBV28
TGTGCCAGCAGTGATCAGGGGGCGGGGGAGACCCAGTACTTC
CASSDQGAGETQYF
>TRBJ2-7|.|.|TRBV18
TGTGCCAGCTCACCTTCTTCCTCCTACGAGCAGTACTTC
CASSPSSSYEQYF
>TRBJ1-2|TRBD1|.|TRBV28
TGTGCCAGCAGTTGGACAGGGTCCCCCAATGGCTACACCTTC
CASSWTGSPNGYTF
>TRBJ2-1|.|.|TRBV18
TGTGCCAGCTCACCCAGGGGCTACAATGAGCAGTTCTTC
CASSPRGYNEQFF
>TRBJ2-5|TRBD2|.|TRBV30
TGTGCCTGGAGTGAGACGGGAGGCCCGTTTGGGGGAAAAGAGACCCAGTACTTC
CAWSETGGPFGGKETQYF